These 2 T cell receptor beta chains originate from one sample sequenced in a study of beta chain features in type 1 diabetes. All of the isolated RNA was reverse transcribed, so expressed TCRB transcripts were sequenced. Repertoires were generated with immunoSEQ multiplex PCR, while TCRdb's copy carries only in-frame clones and drops some. The sample consists of tens of thousands of clones, 66% of them appearing once. Their antigens remain unidentified. General study points: When Type 1 diabetes patients were examined, their TCRB CDR3s proved moderately but significantly shorter in all four CD4+ subsets.

The specimen sequenced was Tregs from blood. All receptors come from a woman under 30 with type 1 diabetes.

The V gene is TRBV7-2, the J gene TRBJ2-3; D is uncertain. The CDR3 runs 13 residues. Per germline, CDR1 SGHTA and CDR2 FQGNSA. The V end lost 2 bases, the J end lost 5 bases, and 8 bases lay between the germline ends. Here the CDR3 reads CASSLKSLDTQYF. CDR3 nucleotide sequence: TGTGCCAGCAGCTTAAAATCCCTAGATACGCAGTATTTT.

This chain joins TRBV30 and TRBJ2-7; 7 nucleotides match TRBD1. CDR1 is GTSNPN, CDR2 SVGIG, per germline (reference sequence). The CDR3 is made up of 15 amino acids. V lost 2 bases to trimming and J lost 4 bases; unmatched junction nucleotides: 11. The chain's CDR3 is CAWSNWGQSLYEQYF. CDR3 sequence (DNA): TGTGCCTGGAGTAATTGGGGACAGTCACTTTACGAGCAGTACTTC. The whole variable domain, filled in from reference TRBV30 and TRBJ2-7, reads SQTIHQWPATLVQPVGSPLSLECTVEGTSNPNLYWYRQAAGRGLQLLFYSVGIGQISSEVPQNLSASRPQDRQFILSSKKLLLSDSGFYLCAWSNWGQSLYEQYFGPGTRLTVT.